This T cell receptor (beta chain) came from a study of OX40 agonist ivuxolimab in advanced cancers. Clones were sequenced by immunoSEQ multiplex PCR, and TCRdb holds only the in-frame ones, with some missing. The profile shows more than 45,000 clones, roughly 80% of them singletons. The sequencing here drew on CD4+ or CD8+ T cells sorted from blood, taken in a trial of the OX40 agonist ivuxolimab. The sequence derives from an adult with an advanced solid tumor such as melanoma, head and neck, liver or kidney cancer.

CDR3 bases: TGTGCCAGCAGTTTCGGAAGGGCGCGGGTGTATTATGGCTACACCTTC. The encoded protein is CASSFGRARVYYGYTF. This chain links TRBV6-5 with TRBJ1-2, with D unresolved. The CDR3 has 16 residues. Germline CDR1 reads MNHEY; CDR2 reads SVGAGI. V dropped 4 bases and J dropped 5 bases, with 20 bases sitting between them.